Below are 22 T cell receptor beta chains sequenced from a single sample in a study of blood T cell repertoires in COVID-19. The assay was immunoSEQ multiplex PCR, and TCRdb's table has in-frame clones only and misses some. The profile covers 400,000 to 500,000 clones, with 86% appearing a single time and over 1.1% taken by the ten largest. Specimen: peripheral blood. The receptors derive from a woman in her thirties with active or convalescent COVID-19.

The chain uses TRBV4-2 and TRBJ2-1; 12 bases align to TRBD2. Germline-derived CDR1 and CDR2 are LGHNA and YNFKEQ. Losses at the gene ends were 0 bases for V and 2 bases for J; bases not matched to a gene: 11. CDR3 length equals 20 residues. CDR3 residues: CASSQESPRLAGVPYNEQFF. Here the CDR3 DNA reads TGTGCCAGCAGCCAAGAAAGCCCCCGACTAGCGGGAGTACCCTACAATGAGCAGTTCTTC.

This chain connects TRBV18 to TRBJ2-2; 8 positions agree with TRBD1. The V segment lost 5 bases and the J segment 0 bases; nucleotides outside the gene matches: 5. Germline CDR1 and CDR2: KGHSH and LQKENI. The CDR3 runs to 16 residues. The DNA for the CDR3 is TGTGCCAGCTCATTCACGACAGGGGCGAACACCGGGGAGCTGTTTTTT. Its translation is CASSFTTGANTGELFF.

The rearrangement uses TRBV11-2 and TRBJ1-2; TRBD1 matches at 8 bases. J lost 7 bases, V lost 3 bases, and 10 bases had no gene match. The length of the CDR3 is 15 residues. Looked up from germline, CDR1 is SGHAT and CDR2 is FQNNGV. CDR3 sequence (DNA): TGTGCCAGCAGCTTCCTTCCCCAGGGGGCGGGTGGCTACACCTTC. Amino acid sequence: CASSFLPQGAGGYTF.

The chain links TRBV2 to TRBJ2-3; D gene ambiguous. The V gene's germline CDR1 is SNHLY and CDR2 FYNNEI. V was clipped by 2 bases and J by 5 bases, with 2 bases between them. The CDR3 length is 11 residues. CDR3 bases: TGTGCCAGCAGTGAACAAGATACGCAGTATTTT. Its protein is CASSEQDTQYF.

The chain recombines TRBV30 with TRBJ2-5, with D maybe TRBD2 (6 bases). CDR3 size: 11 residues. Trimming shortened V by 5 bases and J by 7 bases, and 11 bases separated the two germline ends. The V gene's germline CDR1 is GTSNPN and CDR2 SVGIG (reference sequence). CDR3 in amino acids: CAWQAGPTQYF. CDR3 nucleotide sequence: TGTGCCTGGCAGGCGGGACCGACCCAGTACTTC.

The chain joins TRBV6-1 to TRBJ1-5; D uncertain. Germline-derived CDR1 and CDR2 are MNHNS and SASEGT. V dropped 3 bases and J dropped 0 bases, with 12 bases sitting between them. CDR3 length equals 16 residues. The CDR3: CASSEARQYSNQPQHF. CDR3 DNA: TGTGCCAGCAGTGAGGCCAGGCAGTATAGCAATCAGCCCCAGCATTTT.

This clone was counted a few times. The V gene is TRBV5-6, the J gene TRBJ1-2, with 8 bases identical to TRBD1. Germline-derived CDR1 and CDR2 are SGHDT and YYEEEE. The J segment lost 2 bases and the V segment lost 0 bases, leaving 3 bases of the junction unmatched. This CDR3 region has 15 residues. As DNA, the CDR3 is TGTGCCAGCAGCTTGGTTGACAGGGGCAACTATGGCTACACCTTC. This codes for CASSLVDRGNYGYTF.

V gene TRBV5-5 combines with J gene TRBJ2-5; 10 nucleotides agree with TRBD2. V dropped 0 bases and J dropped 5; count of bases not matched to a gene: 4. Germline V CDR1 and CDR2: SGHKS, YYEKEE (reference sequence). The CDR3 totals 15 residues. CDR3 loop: CASSLGTSGAETQYF. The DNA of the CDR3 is TGTGCCAGCAGCTTGGGGACTAGCGGCGCTGAGACCCAGTACTTC. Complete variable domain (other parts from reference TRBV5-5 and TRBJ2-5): DAGVTQSPTHLIKTRGQQVTLRCSPISGHKSVSWYQQVLGQGPQFIFQYYEKEERGRGNFPDRFSARQFPNYSSELNVNALLLGDSALYLCASSLGTSGAETQYFGPGTRLLVL.

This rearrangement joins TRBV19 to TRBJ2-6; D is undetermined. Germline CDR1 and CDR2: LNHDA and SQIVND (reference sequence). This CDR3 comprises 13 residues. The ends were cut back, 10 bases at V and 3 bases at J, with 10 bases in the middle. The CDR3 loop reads CATVSYGANVLTF. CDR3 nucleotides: TGTGCCACCGTGAGTTATGGGGCCAACGTCCTGACTTTC.

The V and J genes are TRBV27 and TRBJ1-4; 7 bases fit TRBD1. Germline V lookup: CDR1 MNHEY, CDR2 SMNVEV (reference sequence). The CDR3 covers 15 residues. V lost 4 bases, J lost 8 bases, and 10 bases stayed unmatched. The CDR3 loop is CASSYDETGLEKLFF. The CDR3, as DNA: TGTGCCAGCAGTTATGATGAGACAGGGCTCGAAAAACTGTTTTTT.

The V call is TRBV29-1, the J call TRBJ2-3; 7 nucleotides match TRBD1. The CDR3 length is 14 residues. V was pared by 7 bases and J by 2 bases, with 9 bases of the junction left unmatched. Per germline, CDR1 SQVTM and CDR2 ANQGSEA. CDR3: CSAGQAWATDTQYF. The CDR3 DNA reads TGCAGCGCCGGACAGGCTTGGGCCACAGATACGCAGTATTTT.

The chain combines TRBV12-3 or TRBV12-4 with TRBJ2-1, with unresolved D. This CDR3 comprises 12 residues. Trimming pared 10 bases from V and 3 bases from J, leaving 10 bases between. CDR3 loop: CATLGSYNEQFF. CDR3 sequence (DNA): TGTGCCACCCTAGGCAGCTACAATGAGCAGTTCTTC.

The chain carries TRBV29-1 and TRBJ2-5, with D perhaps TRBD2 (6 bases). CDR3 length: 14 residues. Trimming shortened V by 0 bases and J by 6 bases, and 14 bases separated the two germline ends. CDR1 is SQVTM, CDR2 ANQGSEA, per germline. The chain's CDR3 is CSVEDKASAKTQYF. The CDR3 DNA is TGCAGCGTTGAAGATAAGGCTAGCGCAAAGACCCAGTACTTC. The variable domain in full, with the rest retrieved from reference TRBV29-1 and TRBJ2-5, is SAVISQKPSRDICQRGTSLTIQCQVDSQVTMMFWYRQQPGQSLTLIATANQGSEATYESGFVIDKFPISRPNLTFSTLTVSNMSPEDSSIYLCSVEDKASAKTQYFGPGTRLLVL.

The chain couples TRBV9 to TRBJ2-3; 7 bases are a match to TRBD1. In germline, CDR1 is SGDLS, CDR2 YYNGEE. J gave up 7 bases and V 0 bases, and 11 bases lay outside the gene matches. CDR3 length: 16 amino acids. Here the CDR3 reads CASSVGGQPPAHTQYF. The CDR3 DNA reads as TGTGCCAGCAGCGTAGGGGGACAGCCCCCGGCACATACGCAGTATTTT.

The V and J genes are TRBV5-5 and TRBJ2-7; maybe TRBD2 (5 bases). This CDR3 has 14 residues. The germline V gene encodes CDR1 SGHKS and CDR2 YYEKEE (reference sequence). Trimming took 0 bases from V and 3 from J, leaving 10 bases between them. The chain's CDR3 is CASSLGSGLYEQYF. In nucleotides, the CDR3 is TGTGCCAGCAGCTTGGGGTCAGGACTCTACGAGCAGTACTTC.

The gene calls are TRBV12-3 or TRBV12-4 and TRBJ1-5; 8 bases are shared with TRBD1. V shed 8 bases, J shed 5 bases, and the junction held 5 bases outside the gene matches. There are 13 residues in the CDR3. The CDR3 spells CASQKGQDQPQHF. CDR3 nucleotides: TGTGCCAGCCAGAAGGGACAGGATCAGCCCCAGCATTTT.

The CDR3, as DNA: TGCGCCAGCAGCTTGGCGCTCCCAGGGGCCCAAGAGACCCAGTACTTC. This sequence encodes CASSLALPGAQETQYF. The chain employs TRBV5-1 and TRBJ2-5; weak D call: TRBD1 (6 bases). CDR1 SGHRS and CDR2 YFSETQ come from the germline V gene. Trimming stripped 0 bases from V and 1 base from J, with 13 bases between. This CDR3 is 16 amino acids long.

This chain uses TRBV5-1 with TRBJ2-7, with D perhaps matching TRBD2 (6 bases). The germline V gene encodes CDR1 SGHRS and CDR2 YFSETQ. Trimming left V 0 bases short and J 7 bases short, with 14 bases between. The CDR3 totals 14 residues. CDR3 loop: CASSLELMAGEQYF. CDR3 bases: TGCGCCAGCAGCTTGGAACTGATGGCGGGGGAGCAGTACTTC.

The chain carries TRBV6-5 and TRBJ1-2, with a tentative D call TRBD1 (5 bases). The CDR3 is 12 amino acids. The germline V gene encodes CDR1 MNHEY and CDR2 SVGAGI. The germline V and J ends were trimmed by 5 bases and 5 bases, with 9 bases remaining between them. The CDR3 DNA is TGTGCCAGCAGTAATGGGGGGTATGGCTACACCTTC. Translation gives CASSNGGYGYTF.

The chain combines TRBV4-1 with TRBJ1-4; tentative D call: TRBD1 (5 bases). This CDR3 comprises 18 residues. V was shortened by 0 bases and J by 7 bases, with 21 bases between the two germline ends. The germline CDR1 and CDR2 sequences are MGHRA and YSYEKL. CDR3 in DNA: TGCGCCAGCAGCCAAGACCCAGTGAGGGAGGGGTTGGGTGAAAAACTGTTTTTT. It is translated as CASSQDPVREGLGEKLFF.

As DNA, the CDR3 is TGCGCCAGCAGCTTGGAACCGAGGGCCTACGAGCAGTACTTC. It codes for CASSLEPRAYEQYF. The chain couples TRBV5-1 to TRBJ2-7; D may be TRBD2 (5 bases). Trimming took 0 bases from V and 2 from J, leaving 9 bases between them. This CDR3 has 14 amino acids. Germline lookup yields CDR1 SGHRS and CDR2 YFSETQ.

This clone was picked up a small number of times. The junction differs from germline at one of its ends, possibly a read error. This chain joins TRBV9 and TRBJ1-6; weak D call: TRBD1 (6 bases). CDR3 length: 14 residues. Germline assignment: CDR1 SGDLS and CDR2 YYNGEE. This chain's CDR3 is CASRHPGDYSPLHF. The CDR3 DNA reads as TGTGCCAGCAGACATCCAGGGGATTATTCCCCCCTCCACTTT.